Below are 4 T cell receptor beta chains sequenced from a single sample in a study of cytomegalovirus exposure and HLA in healthy donors. Primers: 60 Vbeta forward and 13 Jbeta reverse. Measured with immunoSEQ multiplex PCR; TCRdb has only the in-frame clones, and not every one. The data show approximately 160,000 clones, 55% to 80% seen once. Sequencing was carried out using PBMCs. The receptors come from a woman aged 18-29 years in good health and CMV-seropositive.

This clone was counted only a few times. This chain connects TRBV6-1 to TRBJ1-5; 7 bases line up with TRBD1. This CDR3 spans 15 amino acids. The germline CDR1 and CDR2 sequences are MNHNS and SASEGT. V lost 6 bases, J lost 0 bases, and 5 bases stayed unmatched. Written as DNA, the CDR3 is TGTGCCAGCAGGCAACAGGGGACTAGCAATCAGCCCCAGCATTTT. It yields the protein CASRQQGTSNQPQHF.

The rearrangement joins TRBV7-2 to TRBJ2-6; no clear D gene. The V and J ends lost 10 bases and 0 bases respectively, with 4 bases between them. There are 12 residues in the CDR3. CDR1 and CDR2 from the germline V gene are SGHTA and FQGNSA. The CDR3 sequence is CAIFSGANVLTF. The CDR3, as DNA: TGTGCCATCTTCTCTGGGGCCAACGTCCTGACTTTC.

The chain combines TRBV5-1 with TRBJ1-1, with D maybe TRBD1 (5 bases). This CDR3 has 15 residues. Trimming removed 4 bases at V and 5 bases at J, with 18 bases between. Germline lookup yields CDR1 SGHRS and CDR2 YFSETQ. The CDR3 bases are TGCGCCAGCAGCCTCTCCGTGGGGGGTTCGACTGAAGCTTTCTTT. Its translation is CASSLSVGGSTEAFF.

CDR3 residues: CSVDGGVNSGANVLTF. In DNA, the CDR3 is TGCAGCGTTGACGGAGGGGTCAACTCTGGGGCCAACGTCCTGACTTTC. V usage is TRBV29-1 and J usage is TRBJ2-6; D is perhaps TRBD2 (6 bases). The V end was cut by 3 bases, the J end by 0 bases, with 12 bases between. Germline CDR1 and CDR2: SQVTM and ANQGSEA. The CDR3 runs to 16 residues. The complete variable domain, with remaining parts taken from reference TRBV29-1 and TRBJ2-6, reads SAVISQKPSRDICQRGTSLTIQCQVDSQVTMMFWYRQQPGQSLTLIATANQGSEATYESGFVIDKFPISRPNLTFSTLTVSNMSPEDSSIYLCSVDGGVNSGANVLTFGAGSRLTVL.